The 24 T cell receptor beta chains in this list originate from one sample, sequenced in a study of blood T cell repertoires in COVID-19 (TCRdb year 2020). To prepare the library, the immunoSEQ multiplex PCR assay was applied. TCRdb provides this immuneACCESS table in a form limited to in-frame rearrangements. Some clones are lacking; in checked studies, under half of them reflect an unresolved V gene, and why the rest are absent is not known. The sample records about 280,000 clones, almost 90% of which are singletons. The ten largest make up 1.7% of the sample. The sequenced sample was PBMCs or T cells enriched from blood (not recorded which). The receptors stem from a woman aged 18-29 years with acute COVID-19.

CDR3: CASSPHRGGTGELFF. The CDR3 region has the DNA TGTGCCAGCAGCCCGCACCGGGGGGGCACCGGGGAGCTGTTTTTT. V gene TRBV7-2 combines with J gene TRBJ2-2; TRBD2 matches at 8 bases. The CDR3 is 15 residues long. Germline CDR1 reads SGHTA; CDR2 reads FQGNSA. V gave up 5 bases and J gave up 4 bases; unmatched junction bases: 6.

The rearrangement links TRBV5-1 to TRBJ2-1; D is undetermined. V lost 1 base to trimming and J lost 0 bases, with 17 bases between them. Looked up from germline, CDR1 is SGHRS and CDR2 is YFSETQ. The CDR3 contains 18 residues. In DNA form, the CDR3 reads TGCGCCAGCAGCTTGATCTCACCCGACACCAGCTCCTACAATGAGCAGTTCTTC. This gives the protein CASSLISPDTSSYNEQFF.

This chain links TRBV12-5 with TRBJ2-1; TRBD2 matches at 10 bases. CDR1 LGHNT and CDR2 FRNRAP come from the germline V gene. CDR3 length: 17 amino acids. The CDR3 protein is CENSRRRTSGSYNEQFF. The CDR3 bases are TGTGAAAACTCCCGGCGGCGGACTAGCGGATCCTACAATGAGCAGTTCTTC.

The chain has TRBV4-3 and TRBJ2-2; tentative D call: TRBD1 (6 bases). The CDR3 sequence is 16 residues long. Germline V lookup: CDR1 LGHNA, CDR2 YSLEER. V was cut by 0 bases and J by 6 bases, with 14 bases left in between. CDR3 in amino acids: CASSQEPRGSSGELFF. The DNA for the CDR3 is TGCGCCAGCAGCCAAGAACCCAGGGGTTCGTCCGGGGAGCTGTTTTTT.

The chain joins TRBV7-9 to TRBJ1-2; tentative D call: TRBD1 (6 bases). The CDR3 has 14 residues. CDR1 SEHNR and CDR2 FQNEAQ come from the germline V gene (reference sequence). V lost 1 base to trimming and J lost 3 bases, with 9 bases between them. Here the CDR3 DNA reads TGTGCCAGCAGCTTAGGTACAGGGTACTATGGCTACACCTTC. It translates to CASSLGTGYYGYTF.

CDR3 coding DNA: TGTGCCTGGAGTCAAGACGACACACAGCCCCAGCATTTT. Its translation: CAWSQDDTQPQHF. The V and J genes are TRBV30 and TRBJ1-5; no definite D call. CDR3 size: 13 residues. Germline CDR1 reads GTSNPN; CDR2 reads SVGIG (reference sequence). With 2 bases removed from V and 7 bases from J, the gap between germline ends came to 12 bases.

This clone was seen only once. V gene TRBV11-3 combines with J gene TRBJ2-2, with 8 bases that match TRBD1. Germline CDR1 SGHNT, CDR2 YENEEA. CDR3 size: 17 residues. After removal of 6 bases from V and 6 bases from J, the junction contained 15 bases not matched to a gene. The CDR3 loop is CASRHTDWGQEAGELFF. CDR3 DNA: TGTGCCAGCAGACATACCGACTGGGGACAGGAGGCCGGGGAGCTGTTTTTT.

This rearrangement joins TRBV11-2 to TRBJ1-5; D is perhaps TRBD1 (6 bases). The germline V and J ends were trimmed by 0 bases and 6 bases, with 18 bases remaining between them. CDR3 length: 17 residues. Per the germline V gene, CDR1 is SGHAT and CDR2 is FQNNGV. The CDR3 region has the DNA TGTGCCAGCAGCTTAGATTTCCTACAGGGAGAGGGTCAGCCCCAGCATTTT. It specifies CASSLDFLQGEGQPQHF.

The J gene is TRBJ2-5, the V gene TRBV7-2, with 7 bases identical to TRBD1. The CDR3 is made up of 15 amino acids. Germline V gene data show CDR1 as SGHTA and CDR2 as FQGNSA. J gave up 3 bases and V 5 bases, and 9 bases lay outside the gene matches. The CDR3 is CASSPQGWTKETQYF. The CDR3 DNA reads TGTGCCAGCAGCCCACAGGGGTGGACGAAAGAGACCCAGTACTTC.

This chain connects TRBV5-6 to TRBJ1-1; D gene ambiguous. The CDR3 loop spans 16 amino acids. Germline lookup yields CDR1 SGHDT and CDR2 YYEEEE. The V and J ends lost 0 bases and 3 bases respectively, with 15 bases between them. DNA of the CDR3: TGTGCCAGCAGCTTGGTCGGGTTTGGGTCGGACACTGAAGCTTTCTTT. Protein sequence: CASSLVGFGSDTEAFF.

The genes are TRBV11-2 and TRBJ2-5, with D maybe TRBD1 (6 bases). V lost 5 bases to trimming and J lost 4 bases, with 11 bases between them. The germline V gene has CDR1 SGHAT and CDR2 FQNNGV. The CDR3 has 13 residues. The CDR3: CASSPQGRETQYF. The CDR3 region has the DNA TGTGCCAGCAGCCCTCAGGGGAGAGAGACCCAGTACTTC.

A single count supports this clone. V gene TRBV3-1 (or the pseudogene TRBV3-2) combines with J gene TRBJ2-2, with D maybe TRBD1 (6 bases). The CDR3 covers 15 residues. Germline V lookup: CDR1 LGHDT, CDR2 YNNKEL (reference sequence). The germline V and J ends were trimmed by 4 bases and 7 bases, with 16 bases remaining between them. CDR3 loop: CASSLRGRGNGELFF. CDR3 nucleotides: TGTGCCAGCAGCCTTCGGGGCAGGGGTAACGGGGAGCTGTTTTTT.

The chain employs TRBV19 and TRBJ2-7, with TRBD1 as a possible D gene (5 bases). Deletions cut 2 bases from V and 2 bases from J, with 10 bases between. The CDR3 runs 14 residues. Germline V CDR1 and CDR2: LNHDA, SQIVND (reference sequence). CDR3 in amino acids: CASSITTGPYEQYF. For the CDR3, the DNA is TGTGCCAGTAGTATAACAACAGGCCCCTACGAGCAGTACTTC.

This chain links TRBV30 with TRBJ2-7, with 9 bases that match TRBD2. This CDR3 is built from 16 residues. Germline lookup yields CDR1 GTSNPN and CDR2 SVGIG (reference sequence). J was trimmed by 2 bases and V by 4 bases; bases with no gene match: 12. The CDR3 loop is CAWNSGGPLLAYEQYF. In nucleotides, the CDR3 is TGTGCCTGGAATAGCGGGGGTCCTCTCCTAGCCTACGAGCAGTACTTC.

This chain links TRBV5-4 with TRBJ2-1; 13 bases match TRBD2. The V segment lost 4 bases and the J segment 1 base; nucleotides outside the gene matches: 5. CDR3 length equals 17 residues. The germline gives CDR1 SGHNT, CDR2 YYREEE (reference sequence). This CDR3 is CASSKGLAGVSYNEQFF. CDR3 nucleotides: TGTGCCAGCAGCAAAGGACTAGCGGGAGTTTCCTACAATGAGCAGTTCTTC.

The chain uses TRBV19 and TRBJ1-2, with 9 bases identical to TRBD1. CDR1 and CDR2 from the germline V gene are LNHDA and SQIVND (reference sequence). The V segment lost 7 bases and the J segment 8 bases; nucleotides outside the gene matches: 11. The CDR3 spans 14 residues. In DNA, the CDR3 is TGTGCCAGTACGAACACCGGGACAGGGCCCGGCTACACCTTC. This gives the protein CASTNTGTGPGYTF.

This rearrangement joins TRBV5-6 to TRBJ2-1; D is undetermined. Trimming took 1 base from V and 9 from J, leaving 8 bases between them. CDR3 length: 12 residues. The V gene's germline CDR1 is SGHDT and CDR2 YYEEEE. CDR3 sequence reads: CASSLLESEQFF. CDR3 nucleotide sequence: TGTGCCAGCAGCTTGCTTGAGAGTGAGCAGTTCTTC.

The rearrangement links TRBV30 to TRBJ1-5, with D possibly matching TRBD1 (5 bases). Trimming shortened V by 4 bases and J by 4 bases, and 11 bases separated the two germline ends. From germline, CDR1 is GTSNPN and CDR2 SVGIG (reference sequence). The CDR3 runs to 13 residues. DNA of the CDR3: TGTGCCTGGACCGCGGGGCGGAATCAGCCCCAGCATTTT. Amino acids: CAWTAGRNQPQHF.

This CDR3 is CAISVPGQPINERGILYEQYF. DNA of the CDR3: TGTGCCATCAGTGTCCCTGGACAGCCGATCAATGAGCGGGGGATTCTCTACGAGCAGTACTTC. The rearrangement uses TRBV10-3 and TRBJ2-7; 8 bases map to TRBD2. This CDR3 comprises 21 residues. CDR1 ENHRY and CDR2 SYGVKD come from the germline V gene. V lost 4 bases to trimming and J lost 3 bases; unmatched junction nucleotides: 26.

The chain joins TRBV5-1 to TRBJ2-7; 11 bases are a match to TRBD2. V lost 2 bases and J lost 7; bases outside the gene matches: 8. The CDR3 runs 15 residues. Germline CDR1 and CDR2: SGHRS and YFSETQ. CDR3 residues: CASSFYSGRAREQYF. The CDR3 DNA is TGCGCCAGCAGCTTTTATAGCGGGAGGGCAAGGGAGCAGTACTTC. Variable domain in full (rest from reference TRBV5-1 and TRBJ2-7): KAGVTQTPRYLIKTRGQQVTLSCSPISGHRSVSWYQQTPGQGLQFLFEYFSETQRNKGNFPGRFSGRQFSNSRSEMNVSTLELGDSALYLCASSFYSGRAREQYFGPGTRLTVT.

V usage is TRBV4-3 and J usage is TRBJ2-1; 11 nucleotides match TRBD2. Germline V gene data show CDR1 as LGHNA and CDR2 as YSLEER. CDR3 length equals 15 residues. J lost 4 bases, V lost 4 bases, and 3 bases had no gene match. For the CDR3, the DNA is TGCGCCAGCAGCCCAACTAGCGGGAGTTACAATGAGCAGTTCTTC. Translated: CASSPTSGSYNEQFF.

This clone showed up just once. The chain recombines TRBV3-1 (or the pseudogene TRBV3-2) with TRBJ1-1, with 11 bases identical to TRBD1. The CDR3 has 15 amino acids. The V segment lost 2 bases and the J segment 6 bases; nucleotides outside the gene matches: 5. Germline-derived CDR1 and CDR2 are LGHDT and YNNKEL (reference sequence). CDR3 in DNA: TGTGCCAGCAGCCAACCTACGGGACAGGGGGCTGAAGCTTTCTTT. This sequence encodes CASSQPTGQGAEAFF.

The chain couples TRBV19 to TRBJ2-5, with 10 bases fitting TRBD1. J gave up 4 bases and V 4 bases, and 0 bases lay outside the gene matches. The CDR3 sequence is 13 residues long. Germline loops: CDR1 LNHDA, CDR2 SQIVND (reference sequence). CDR3 loop: CASSRTGGETQYF. The CDR3 DNA is TGTGCCAGTAGTAGGACAGGGGGAGAGACCCAGTACTTC.

This clone has a handful of counts. V gene TRBV12-2 combines with J gene TRBJ2-1; TRBD2, the D gene given by the table, was not confirmed from the DNA. TRBV12-2 corresponds to a pseudogene. This CDR3 has 18 amino acids. The CDR3: CASRLANEREGLGNEQFF. CDR3 nucleotide sequence: TGTGCAAGTCGCTTAGCCAATGAGCGGGAGGGCCTTGGGAATGAGCAGTTCTTC.